The 17 T cell receptor beta chains below all came from one sample that was sequenced in a study of blood T cell repertoires in COVID-19. TCRdb keeps only in-frame clones here, not all; method: immunoSEQ multiplex PCR. The repertoire consists of some 300,000 clones, with 90% occurring once and the leading ten covering roughly 1%. The material sequenced was peripheral blood. Every receptor here comes from a woman between 40 and 55 years old with COVID-19, enrolled during active disease.

This clone occurred a few times. This rearrangement joins TRBV7-9 to TRBJ2-7, with TRBD2 identical over 9 bases. V was pared by 0 bases and J by 6 bases, with 6 bases of the junction left unmatched. Germline values: CDR1 SEHNR, CDR2 FQNEAQ (reference sequence). The CDR3 has 15 residues. The CDR3 DNA follows: TGTGCCAGCAGCTTAGCGATAGGACTAGCGCTCGAGCAGTACTTC. This sequence encodes CASSLAIGLALEQYF.

This chain joins TRBV2 and TRBJ1-1, with D unclear. The germline V gene has CDR1 SNHLY and CDR2 FYNNEI. The CDR3 is made up of 12 amino acids. V lost 9 bases to trimming and J lost 6 bases, with 14 bases between them. CDR3 loop: CASNVYGAEAFF. In DNA form, the CDR3 reads TGTGCCAGTAACGTTTACGGGGCTGAAGCTTTCTTT.

V usage is TRBV19 and J usage is TRBJ1-1; possibly TRBD1 for D (6 bases). The germline CDR1 and CDR2 sequences are LNHDA and SQIVND (reference sequence). Trimming pared 4 bases from V and 2 bases from J, leaving 14 bases between. CDR3 length: 15 residues. CDR3 sequence (DNA): TGTGCCAGTAGTACGCGGACAGCGACAAACACTGAAGCTTTCTTT. It yields the protein CASSTRTATNTEAFF.

The rearrangement links TRBV6-2 or TRBV6-3 to TRBJ2-7; possible D gene TRBD2, 6 bases. V lost 4 bases to trimming and J lost 3 bases, with 10 bases between them. The V gene's germline CDR1 is MNHEY and CDR2 SVGEGT. This CDR3 region has 13 residues. The chain's CDR3 is CASSSGTGYEQYF. The CDR3 DNA follows: TGTGCCAGCAGTTCGGGGACTGGCTACGAGCAGTACTTC.

V gene TRBV28 combines with J gene TRBJ1-2; maybe TRBD1 (6 bases). In germline, CDR1 is MDHEN, CDR2 SYDVKM. This CDR3 is built from 16 residues. V was clipped by 6 bases and J by 7 bases, with 24 bases between them. The CDR3 bases are TGTGCCAGCAGATTTGGGGGCGGAGGCGGAATTCGTGGCTACACCTTC. It translates to CASRFGGGGGIRGYTF.

This chain connects TRBV5-1 to TRBJ2-7; TRBD1 might be the D (6 bases). Trimming removed 3 bases from V and 5 bases from J, with 12 bases in between. The CDR3 is made up of 13 amino acids. In germline, CDR1 is SGHRS, CDR2 YFSETQ. The CDR3 sequence is CASSSQGTDEQYF. The DNA for the CDR3 is TGCGCCAGCAGCTCACAGGGTACTGACGAGCAGTACTTC.

This chain uses TRBV7-8 with TRBJ2-7; no firm D call. The V gene lost 4 bases and the J gene lost 2 bases, with 9 bases spanning the gap. Germline CDR1 SGHVS, CDR2 FQNEAQ. The CDR3 length is 13 residues. The CDR3 DNA follows: TGTGCCAGCAGCTCTCCGACTCCCTACGAGCAGTACTTC. It encodes CASSSPTPYEQYF.

This sequence joins TRBV27 and TRBJ2-6, with a weak D call TRBD1 (6 bases). Germline V gene data show CDR1 as MNHEY and CDR2 as SMNVEV (reference sequence). Trimming left V 3 bases short and J 1 base short, with 13 bases between. The CDR3 has 17 residues. The CDR3 sequence is CASSFFPQGSGANVLTF. The CDR3 DNA reads TGTGCCAGCAGTTTTTTTCCACAGGGTTCTGGGGCCAACGTCCTGACTTTC.

This sequence joins TRBV5-1 and TRBJ2-1; TRBD2 matches at 8 bases. Germline V gives CDR1 SGHRS, CDR2 YFSETQ. The CDR3 spans 16 residues. V was clipped by 4 bases and J by 5 bases; unmatched bases: 11. The CDR3 DNA is TGCGCCAGCAGCCACACTCCGGGACTAGTTAACAATGAGCAGTTCTTC. Its protein product is CASSHTPGLVNNEQFF.

The rearrangement links TRBV27 to TRBJ2-7; the match to TRBD2 covers 14 bases. Germline V CDR1 and CDR2: MNHEY, SMNVEV (reference sequence). There are 18 residues in the CDR3. V lost 4 bases to trimming and J lost 3 bases; unmatched junction nucleotides: 11. The CDR3 reads CASSSTGLAGGSYYEQYF. CDR3 nucleotide sequence: TGTGCCAGCAGTTCTACTGGACTAGCGGGAGGCTCCTACTACGAGCAGTACTTC.

V and J are TRBV5-1 and TRBJ1-4; 8 bases fit TRBD1. The V segment lost 3 bases and the J segment 5 bases; nucleotides outside the gene matches: 6. The CDR3 runs to 15 residues. CDR1 SGHRS and CDR2 YFSETQ come from the germline V gene. The CDR3 bases are TGCGCCAGCAGCTCTCAGGGGGCGGAAAATGAAAAACTGTTTTTT. Amino acid sequence: CASSSQGAENEKLFF.

The chain combines TRBV15 with TRBJ1-1; D remains unclear. This CDR3 is built from 12 residues. V was cut by 3 bases and J by 3 bases, with 5 bases left in between. Germline V CDR1 and CDR2: LNHNV, YYDKDF (reference sequence). CDR3 sequence: CATSSGDTEAFF. CDR3 bases: TGTGCCACCAGCAGCGGTGACACTGAAGCTTTCTTT.

The chain has TRBV24-1 and TRBJ2-1; 8 bases are a match to TRBD1. The germline V gene has CDR1 KGHDR and CDR2 SFDVKD. V was clipped by 7 bases and J by 3 bases; unmatched bases: 1. The CDR3 totals 13 residues. The DNA of the CDR3 is TGTGCCACCAGGGGGACAGGCTACAATGAGCAGTTCTTC. Translating gives CATRGTGYNEQFF.

This clone is a singleton in its sample. The sample contains more than one DNA sequence encoding this CDR3. The J gene is TRBJ2-3, the V gene TRBV6-1; 14 bases align to TRBD2. The germline gives CDR1 MNHNS, CDR2 SASEGT. Trimming removed 3 bases from V and 4 bases from J; junction bases left unmatched: 0. CDR3 length: 15 amino acids. CDR3 amino acids: CASSEGLAGADTQYF. The CDR3 nucleotides read TGTGCCAGCAGTGAGGGACTAGCGGGAGCAGATACGCAGTATTTT.

This clone came up a few times. The V gene is TRBV29-1, the J gene TRBJ2-7, with a possible D match to TRBD2 (6 bases). Germline CDR1 reads SQVTM; CDR2 reads ANQGSEA. Deletions cut 5 bases from V and 3 bases from J, with 11 bases between. The CDR3 runs to 12 residues. The CDR3: CSVSSGNYEQYF. CDR3 nucleotide sequence: TGCAGCGTTAGTAGCGGAAACTACGAGCAGTACTTC.

This clone came up once. V usage is TRBV18 and J usage is TRBJ2-7; D may be TRBD1 (6 bases). Per the germline V gene, CDR1 is KGHSH and CDR2 is LQKENI. Trimming removed 4 bases from V and 2 bases from J, with 9 bases in between. The CDR3 is 13 amino acids. CDR3 sequence (DNA): TGTGCCAGCTCACATAACAGGGCCTACGAGCAGTACTTC. Encoded protein: CASSHNRAYEQYF.

This clone was observed a single time. V and J are TRBV4-3 and TRBJ1-4, with D possibly matching TRBD1 (5 bases). The CDR3 runs 16 residues. V was clipped by 4 bases and J by 5 bases, with 17 bases between them. Per germline, CDR1 LGHNA and CDR2 YSLEER. The CDR3 DNA reads TGCGCCAGCAGCCTTTTAACGGGGGAGACAAATGAAAAACTGTTTTTT. It translates to CASSLLTGETNEKLFF.